One and the same sample provided the 18 T cell receptor beta chains below, sequenced in a study of human T cells and chemical hapten exposure. The time point: patch test 2, 6 weeks after DPC sensitization. Treatment reported: therapeutic diphenylcyclopropenone sensitization with weekly scalp DPC. TCRdb processed the RACE reads anew with MiXCR; each CDR3 protein has one entry. The sample has under 75,000 distinct CDR3 sequences; around 7.9% are singletons. Sequenced material: whole blood, taken in connection with sensitization to the hapten diphenylcyclopropenone (DPC). Receptors were obtained from a woman aged 50 to 65 with alopecia areata. Some clones in this sample may be carry-over from other donors' samples.

This clonotype was counted at least ten times. The chain employs TRBV4-3 and TRBJ1-6; D remains ambiguous. The CDR3 spans 12 residues. V lost 4 bases and J 5 bases, leaving 3 bases between the germline ends. Per the germline V gene, CDR1 is LGHNA and CDR2 is YSLEER. The CDR3 bases are TGCGCCAGCAGCCTTAATAATTCACCCCTCCACTTT. Encoded protein: CASSLNNSPLHF.

In this sample, this clonotype turned up a few times. The chain combines TRBV2 with TRBJ1-1; 9 bases match TRBD1. CDR3 length: 13 amino acids. J was trimmed by 1 base and V by 11 bases; bases with no gene match: 5. Germline V gives CDR1 SNHLY, CDR2 FYNNEI. The CDR3 region is CAGGQGRNTEAFF. The CDR3 DNA sequence: TGTGCCGGGGGACAGGGCCGGAACACTGAAGCTTTCTTT.

A few counts support this clonotype. The chain is built from TRBV20-1 and TRBJ1-4, with D perhaps matching TRBD1 (6 bases). The CDR3 loop spans 14 amino acids. CDR1 is DFQATT, CDR2 SNEGSKA, per germline (reference sequence). V was clipped by 2 bases and J by 4 bases, with 11 bases between them. CDR3 amino acids: CSARLQGSNEKLFF. In nucleotides, the CDR3 is TGCAGTGCTAGACTTCAGGGGAGTAATGAAAAACTGTTTTTT.

The chain is built from TRBV11-2 and TRBJ2-3; weak D call: TRBD1 (6 bases). The CDR3 contains 18 residues. V shed 5 bases and J shed 3 bases, with 24 bases lying between them. CDR1 and CDR2 (germline): SGHAT, FQNNGV. This CDR3 reads CASSLPTGTIISTDTQYF. The CDR3 bases are TGTGCCAGCAGCCTCCCGACCGGGACAATTATCTCGACAGATACGCAGTATTTT.

V is TRBV7-2 and J is TRBJ2-2; 7 bases fit TRBD1. The germline gives CDR1 SGHTA, CDR2 FQGNSA. The CDR3 length is 15 residues. V dropped 5 bases and J dropped 0; count of bases not matched to a gene: 3. The CDR3 region is CASSQDRTNTGELFF. CDR3 DNA sequence: TGTGCCAGCAGCCAGGACAGGACGAACACCGGGGAGCTGTTTTTT.

This clonotype was picked up a small number of times. The chain carries TRBV20-1 and TRBJ2-5; no firm D call. CDR1 is DFQATT, CDR2 SNEGSKA, per germline (reference sequence). CDR3 length equals 15 residues. V gave up 0 bases and J gave up 1 base, with 12 bases separating them. The CDR3 region is CSARDYRQVQETQYF. The CDR3, as DNA: TGCAGTGCTAGAGATTATCGGCAGGTCCAAGAGACCCAGTACTTC.

This clonotype appeared a few times. The J gene is TRBJ1-1, the V gene TRBV7-9, with D possibly matching TRBD1 (5 bases). Germline-derived CDR1 and CDR2 are SEHNR and FQNEAQ (reference sequence). The CDR3 consists of 14 residues. Trimming stripped 5 bases from V and 4 bases from J, with 14 bases between. The CDR3 DNA is TGTGCCAGCAGCGTCTCTCAGGGCCGCACTGAAGCTTTCTTT. As protein: CASSVSQGRTEAFF.

This clonotype has just a few counts. This rearrangement joins TRBV5-5 to TRBJ1-6, with 10 bases that match TRBD1. V lost 4 bases to trimming and J lost 10 bases; unmatched junction nucleotides: 8. Germline V gives CDR1 SGHKS, CDR2 YYEKEE (reference sequence). CDR3 length equals 15 residues. CDR3 sequence: CASSLAGTGVSPLHF. CDR3 DNA sequence: TGTGCCAGCAGCCTGGCCGGGACAGGGGTCTCACCCCTCCACTTT.

This clonotype showed up just a few times. The rearrangement uses TRBV5-1 and TRBJ2-3; TRBD2 aligns across 10 bases. In germline, CDR1 is SGHRS, CDR2 YFSETQ. V lost 2 bases, J lost 7 bases, and 7 bases stayed unmatched. The CDR3 consists of 15 residues. In DNA form, the CDR3 reads TGCGCCAGCAGCTTACGAGCGGGGGGGAGAAATACGCAGTATTTT. Translation: CASSLRAGGRNTQYF.

The chain carries TRBV10-3 and TRBJ2-5; D may match TRBD1 or TRBD2 (5 bases each). The CDR3 is 13 amino acids. V was shortened by 3 bases and J by 5 bases, with 10 bases between the two germline ends. Germline V CDR1 and CDR2: ENHRY, SYGVKD. The CDR3 DNA reads TGTGCCATCAGTGATGGGGCTAGCGAGACCCAGTACTTC. Its protein is CAISDGASETQYF.

This clonotype was seen a handful of times. This sequence joins TRBV6-5 and TRBJ1-4; no firm D call. V was shortened by 6 bases and J by 5 bases, with 19 bases between the two germline ends. The CDR3 is 16 amino acids. Germline V lookup: CDR1 MNHEY, CDR2 SVGAGI. The DNA for the CDR3 is TGTGCCAGCAGACCTCTTCGGCCATCGTTAAATGAAAAACTGTTTTTT. The encoded protein is CASRPLRPSLNEKLFF.

This clonotype has more than one count but fewer than ten. The chain couples TRBV5-1 to TRBJ2-1; 8 nucleotides agree with TRBD1. This CDR3 has 12 amino acids. V lost 7 bases and J lost 9; bases outside the gene matches: 6. The germline V gene encodes CDR1 SGHRS and CDR2 YFSETQ. CDR3 loop: CASWTGYGEQFF. The CDR3 bases are TGCGCCAGCTGGACAGGGTATGGTGAGCAGTTCTTC.

This clonotype occurred a few times. The rearrangement uses TRBV2 and TRBJ1-4; no definite D call. V lost 1 base and J lost 9, with 0 bases in between. From germline, CDR1 is SNHLY and CDR2 FYNNEI. The CDR3 is made up of 10 amino acids. CDR3 DNA sequence: TGTGCCAGCAGTGAAGAAAAACTGTTTTTT. Its translation: CASSEEKLFF.

This chain joins TRBV2 and TRBJ1-2, with D possibly matching TRBD1 (6 bases). Germline CDR1 is SNHLY and CDR2 is FYNNEI. V was cut by 4 bases and J by 7 bases, with 13 bases left in between. The CDR3 loop spans 13 amino acids. The CDR3 DNA is TGTGCCAGCAGTGCGGGGGCTCGGAGTGGCTACACCTTC. Translating gives CASSAGARSGYTF.

This clonotype was seen only a few times. The chain employs TRBV5-1 and TRBJ2-5, with 14 positions matching TRBD2. CDR3 size: 17 residues. Germline-derived CDR1 and CDR2 are SGHRS and YFSETQ. After removal of 4 bases from V and 1 base from J, the junction contained 6 bases not matched to a gene. CDR3 residues: CASSPRLAGGLQETQYF. CDR3 bases: TGCGCCAGCAGCCCCCGACTAGCGGGAGGGCTCCAAGAGACCCAGTACTTC.

This clonotype turned up a few times. The chain is built from TRBV9 and TRBJ2-7; weak D call: TRBD2 (6 bases). Germline V gene lookup returns CDR1 SGDLS and CDR2 YYNGEE. Trimming removed 4 bases at V and 4 bases at J, with 21 bases between. The CDR3 has 16 amino acids. CDR3 residues: CASSTTPGVWVYEQYF. The CDR3 coding sequence is TGTGCCAGCAGCACCACCCCGGGGGTCTGGGTTTACGAGCAGTACTTC.

This chain connects TRBV10-1 to TRBJ2-4; D is perhaps TRBD2 (6 bases). Germline loops: CDR1 WNHNN, CDR2 SYGVQD (reference sequence). This CDR3 region has 14 residues. V lost 3 bases, J lost 8 bases, and 14 bases lay in between. The CDR3 reads CASSDGGTRDIQYF. The CDR3 coding sequence is TGCGCCAGCAGTGATGGAGGGACCAGAGACATTCAGTACTTC.

This clonotype was seen a handful of times. The chain carries TRBV27 and TRBJ1-5; D call uncertain. Per the germline V gene, CDR1 is MNHEY and CDR2 is SMNVEV (reference sequence). CDR3 length equals 15 residues. V lost 3 bases, J lost 3 bases, and 12 bases lay in between. This CDR3 reads CASSLRGQANQPQHF. Written as DNA, the CDR3 is TGTGCCAGCAGTTTGAGAGGGCAGGCCAATCAGCCCCAGCATTTT.